This TCR beta chain was found in a study of cytomegalovirus exposure and HLA in healthy donors. As concerns this clone: The antigen remains undetermined.

PCR amplification relied on 60 Vbeta primers (plus 13 Jbeta primers). TCRdb's table, derived via immunoSEQ multiplex PCR, lists solely in-frame clones and lacks some. The specimen's table records 150,000 to 200,000 clones. The CDR3 has 13 amino acids. Germline lookup yields CDR1 GTSNPN and CDR2 SVGIG (reference sequence). V shed 1 base and J 1 base; nucleotides not matched to a gene: 0. Whole-study findings and limits: The study dropped some indistinguishable V segments, TRBV6-2 and TRBV6-3 among them.

Sequencing was done on a sample of PBMCs. This TCR derives from a man between 25 and 39 years old in good health and CMV-seronegative. V gene TRBV30 combines with J gene TRBJ1-1; 7 nucleotides line up with TRBD1. CDR3 coding DNA: TGTGCCTGGAGTGACAGGGGGAACACTGAAGCTTTCTTT. Protein product: CAWSDRGNTEAFF.